This T cell receptor (beta chain) was sequenced in a study of beta chain features in type 1 diabetes. General observations from the study: The study found moderately but significantly shorter TCRB CDR3s in all four CD4+ subsets of Type 1 diabetes patients.

The isolated RNA, all of it, was reverse transcribed, so expressed TCRB transcripts were what got sequenced. The data were produced by immunoSEQ multiplex PCR, yet TCRdb's version contains in-frame clones alone and is incomplete. The data show more than 550,000 clones, with roughly an eighth seen just once and 0.04% held by the top ten. CDR1 is GTSNPN, CDR2 SVGIG, per germline (reference sequence). The CDR3 is 16 residues long. Between the trimmed V and J ends, which lost 0 bases and 8 bases, there was a span of 19 bases. This clone occurred a few times. The antigen remains unidentified. The receptor's source is a man aged 18 to 29 with type 1 diabetes. The gene calls are TRBV30 and TRBJ1-4, with D perhaps TRBD1 (5 bases). The sample taken for sequencing was naive CD4+ T cells from blood. The CDR3 protein is CAWSVRGRGTVEKLFF. For the CDR3, the DNA is TGTGCCTGGAGTGTACGTGGGAGGGGAACGGTCGAAAAACTGTTTTTT.